This T cell receptor (beta chain) was retrieved from a study of control samples from healthy donors and cancer patients (TCRdb year 2020). Receptors were amplified or captured by the immunoSEQ multiplex PCR assay. Entries here come from immuneACCESS through TCRdb and include only in-frame sequences with V and J called. Some clones fail to appear in such tables; in the studies checked, an unresolved V gene covers under half of the shortfall, and the cause of the remainder is unknown. In this sample the table shows around 250,000 clones, 82% of which occur a single time. The ten largest clonotypes hold about an eighth of the sample. V and J lose 8 bases and 1 base, and a span of 5 bases separates them. The germline V gene (reference sequence) sets CDR1 to MNHEY and CDR2 to SMNVEV. The CDR3 contains 11 residues, cysteine and phenylalanine counted. Only CDR3 DNA is held: 33 bases, read in frame from base 1.

For this clone: It lacks a known antigen. Qualities for individual bases were not recorded, and no much larger clone is one base off.

The chain is made from TRBV27 and TRBJ1-1, with the D gene too uncertain to name. The specimen was PBMCs. This clonotype originated in a woman aged 55-70 years with lung cancer. The DNA is TGTGCCAGCCTCCAGAACACTGAAGCTTTCTTT. It encodes CASLQNTEAFF.